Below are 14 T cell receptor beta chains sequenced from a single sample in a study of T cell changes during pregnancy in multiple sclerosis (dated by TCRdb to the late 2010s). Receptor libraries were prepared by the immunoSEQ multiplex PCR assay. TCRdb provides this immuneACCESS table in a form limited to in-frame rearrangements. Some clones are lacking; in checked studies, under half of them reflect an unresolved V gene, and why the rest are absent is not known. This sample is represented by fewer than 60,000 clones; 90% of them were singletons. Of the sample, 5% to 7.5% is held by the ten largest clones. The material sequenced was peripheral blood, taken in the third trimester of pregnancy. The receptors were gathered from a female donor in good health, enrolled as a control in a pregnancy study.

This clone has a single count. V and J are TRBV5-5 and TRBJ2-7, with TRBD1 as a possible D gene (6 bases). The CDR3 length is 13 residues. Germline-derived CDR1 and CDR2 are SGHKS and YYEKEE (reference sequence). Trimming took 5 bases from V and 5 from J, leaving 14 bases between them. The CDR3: CASRQGSFHEQYF. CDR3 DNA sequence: TGTGCCAGCAGACAGGGATCTTTCCACGAGCAGTACTTC.

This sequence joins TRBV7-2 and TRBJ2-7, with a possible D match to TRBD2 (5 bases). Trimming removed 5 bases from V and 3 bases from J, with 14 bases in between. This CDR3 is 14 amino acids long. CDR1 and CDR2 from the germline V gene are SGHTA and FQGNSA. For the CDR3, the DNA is TGTGCCAGCAGCCCTTTAGCGAGCATCTACGAGCAGTACTTC. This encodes CASSPLASIYEQYF.

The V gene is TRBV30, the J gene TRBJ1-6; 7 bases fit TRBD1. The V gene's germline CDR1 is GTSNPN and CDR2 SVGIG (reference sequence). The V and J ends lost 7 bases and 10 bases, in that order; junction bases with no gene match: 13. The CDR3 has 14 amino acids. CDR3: CALATGRYGSPLHF. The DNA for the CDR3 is TGTGCCTTAGCGACAGGGCGATATGGCTCACCCCTCCACTTT.

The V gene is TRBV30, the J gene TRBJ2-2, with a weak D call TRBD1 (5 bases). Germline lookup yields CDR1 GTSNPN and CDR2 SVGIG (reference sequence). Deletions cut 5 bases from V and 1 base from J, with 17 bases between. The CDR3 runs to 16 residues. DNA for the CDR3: TGTGCCTGGGGTCCTAGACAGTCTCTGAACACCGGGGAGCTGTTTTTT. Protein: CAWGPRQSLNTGELFF. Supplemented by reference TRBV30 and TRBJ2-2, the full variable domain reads SQTIHQWPATLVQPVGSPLSLECTVEGTSNPNLYWYRQAAGRGLQLLFYSVGIGQISSEVPQNLSASRPQDRQFILSSKKLLLSDSGFYLCAWGPRQSLNTGELFFGEGSRLTVL.

DNA for the CDR3: TGTGCCATCACCCAGGGGGCGGAATACAATGAGCAGTTCTTC. This gives the protein CAITQGAEYNEQFF. The chain links TRBV10-3 to TRBJ2-1, with 8 bases aligning to TRBD1. V trimming: 7 bases; J trimming: 4 bases; junction bases outside the gene matches: 6. In germline, CDR1 is ENHRY, CDR2 SYGVKD. The CDR3 is 14 residues long.

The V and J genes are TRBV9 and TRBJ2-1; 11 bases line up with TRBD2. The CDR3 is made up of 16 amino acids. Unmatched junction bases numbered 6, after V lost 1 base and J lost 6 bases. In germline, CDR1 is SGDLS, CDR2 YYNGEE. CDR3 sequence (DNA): TGTGCCAGCAGCGTAACGGCTAGCGGGGGGCGCAATGAGCAGTTCTTC. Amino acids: CASSVTASGGRNEQFF. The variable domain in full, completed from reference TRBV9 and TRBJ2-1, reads DSGVTQTPKHLITATGQRVTLRCSPRSGDLSVYWYQQSLDQGLQFLIQYYNGEERAKGNILERFSAQQFPDLHSELNLSSLELGDSALYFCASSVTASGGRNEQFFGPGTRLTVL.

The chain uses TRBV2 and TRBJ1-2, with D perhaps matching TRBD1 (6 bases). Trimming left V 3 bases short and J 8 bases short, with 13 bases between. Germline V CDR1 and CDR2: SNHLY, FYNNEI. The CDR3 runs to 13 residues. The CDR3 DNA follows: TGTGCCAGCAGTGATAGTGGGGGCTTGGGCTACACCTTC. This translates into CASSDSGGLGYTF.

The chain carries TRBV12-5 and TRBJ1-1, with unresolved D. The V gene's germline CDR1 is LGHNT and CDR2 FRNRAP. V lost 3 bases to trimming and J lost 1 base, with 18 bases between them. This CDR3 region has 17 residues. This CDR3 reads CASGFSLGGGSNTEAFF. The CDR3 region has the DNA TGTGCTAGTGGTTTTTCCCTCGGTGGCGGGTCGAACACTGAAGCTTTCTTT.

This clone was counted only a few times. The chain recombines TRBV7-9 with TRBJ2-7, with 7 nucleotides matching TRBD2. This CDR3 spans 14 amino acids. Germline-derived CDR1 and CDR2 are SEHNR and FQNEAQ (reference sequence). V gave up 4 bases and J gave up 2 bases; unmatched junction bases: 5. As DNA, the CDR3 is TGTGCCAGCAGCTACCGGGACTACACCTACGAGCAGTACTTC. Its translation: CASSYRDYTYEQYF.

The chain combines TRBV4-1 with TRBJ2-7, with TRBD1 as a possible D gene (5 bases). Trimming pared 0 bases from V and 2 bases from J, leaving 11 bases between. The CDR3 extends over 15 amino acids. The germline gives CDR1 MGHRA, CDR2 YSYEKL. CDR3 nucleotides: TGCGCCAGCAGCCAAGATAGGGGAAACCCCTACGAGCAGTACTTC. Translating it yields CASSQDRGNPYEQYF.

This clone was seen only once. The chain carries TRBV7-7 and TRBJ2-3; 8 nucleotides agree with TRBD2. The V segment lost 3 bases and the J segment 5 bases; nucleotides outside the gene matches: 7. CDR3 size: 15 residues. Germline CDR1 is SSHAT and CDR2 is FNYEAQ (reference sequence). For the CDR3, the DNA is TGTGCCAGCAGCTTGGCCGGGACTAGGGGAGATACGCAGTATTTT. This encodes CASSLAGTRGDTQYF. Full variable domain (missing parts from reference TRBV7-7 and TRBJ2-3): GAGVSQSPRYKVTKRGQDVTLRCDPISSHATLYWYQQALGQGPEFLTYFNYEAQPDKSGLPSDRFSAERPEGSISTLTIQRTEQRDSAMYRCASSLAGTRGDTQYFGPGTRLTVL.

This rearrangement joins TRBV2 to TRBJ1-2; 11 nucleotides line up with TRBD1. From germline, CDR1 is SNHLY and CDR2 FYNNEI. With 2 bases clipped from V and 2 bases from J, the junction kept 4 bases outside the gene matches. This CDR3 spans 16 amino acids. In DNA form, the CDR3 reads TGTGCCAGCAGTGAAACAGGACAGGGGGCAAACTATGGCTACACCTTC. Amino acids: CASSETGQGANYGYTF.

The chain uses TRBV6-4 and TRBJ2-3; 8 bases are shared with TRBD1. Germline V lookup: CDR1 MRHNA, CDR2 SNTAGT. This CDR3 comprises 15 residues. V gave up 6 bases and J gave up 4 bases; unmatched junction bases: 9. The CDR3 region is CASSATGALADTQYF. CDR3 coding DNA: TGTGCCAGCAGCGCGACAGGGGCTCTCGCAGATACGCAGTATTTT.

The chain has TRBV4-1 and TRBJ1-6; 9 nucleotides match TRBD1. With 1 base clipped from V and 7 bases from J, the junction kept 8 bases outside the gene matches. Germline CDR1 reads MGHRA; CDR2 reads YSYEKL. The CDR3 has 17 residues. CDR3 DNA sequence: TGCGCCAGCAGCCAAGCCCTCGGGACAGGGAAAAATTCACCCCTCCACTTT. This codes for CASSQALGTGKNSPLHF.